The 7 T cell receptor beta chains given below trace back to one sample, sequenced in a study of cytomegalovirus exposure and HLA in healthy donors. With 60 Vbeta and 13 Jbeta primers, the PCR was carried out. Assay used: immunoSEQ multiplex PCR; TCRdb lists only in-frame clones, some missing. The data contain 100,000 to 150,000 clones, about 80% of them singletons. The sample was PBMCs. The receptors come from a young man in good health and CMV-seronegative.

This clone was seen a single time. This CDR3 is also generated by other DNA sequences in the sample. J is TRBJ2-7 and V is TRBV6-1; 9 positions agree with TRBD2. This CDR3 contains 15 residues. Trimming removed 4 bases from V and 0 bases from J; junction bases left unmatched: 4. Germline CDR1 and CDR2: MNHNS and SASEGT. CDR3 loop: CASSGETSGSYEQYF. CDR3 nucleotides: TGTGCCAGCAGTGGTGAGACTAGCGGCTCCTACGAGCAGTACTTC.

V usage is TRBV18 and J usage is TRBJ1-2; 7 bases align to TRBD1. The CDR3 is 12 residues long. V lost 6 bases, J lost 4 bases, and 2 bases stayed unmatched. Per the germline V gene, CDR1 is KGHSH and CDR2 is LQKENI. CDR3 DNA sequence: TGTGCCAGCTCCCGGGACAGCTATGGCTACACCTTC. Encoded protein: CASSRDSYGYTF.

V is TRBV19 and J is TRBJ1-3; D remains ambiguous. Germline V lookup: CDR1 LNHDA, CDR2 SQIVND (reference sequence). This CDR3 has 13 residues. Trimming shortened V by 3 bases and J by 2 bases, and 5 bases separated the two germline ends. Here the CDR3 DNA reads TGTGCCAGTAGTATCGAGGCTGGAAACACCATATATTTT. Translation: CASSIEAGNTIYF.

The chain links TRBV19 to TRBJ2-7, with TRBD1 matching over 8 bases. The CDR3 has 16 amino acids. Looked up from germline, CDR1 is LNHDA and CDR2 is SQIVND (reference sequence). Trimming removed 5 bases from V and 7 bases from J; junction bases left unmatched: 16. The CDR3 nucleotides read TGTGCCAGTAGTCCCGGGCGGGACAGGCCCCTGGGGGAGCAGTACTTC. Its translation is CASSPGRDRPLGEQYF. The full variable domain, in which reference TRBV19 and TRBJ2-7 provide the parts outside the CDR3, is DGGITQSPKYLFRKEGQNVTLSCEQNLNHDAMYWYRQDPGQGLRLIYYSQIVNDFQKGDIAEGYSVSREKKESFPLTVTSAQKNPTAFYLCASSPGRDRPLGEQYFGPGTRLTVT.

This chain links TRBV10-1 with TRBJ2-3, with TRBD1 matching 7 bases. This CDR3 has 15 residues. V was pared by 6 bases and J by 0 bases, with 6 bases of the junction left unmatched. Germline CDR1 WNHNN, CDR2 SYGVQD (reference sequence). The CDR3: CASSLTGSSTDTQYF. Here the CDR3 DNA reads TGCGCCAGCAGCCTGACAGGGTCTAGCACAGATACGCAGTATTTT.

The chain joins TRBV5-1 to TRBJ2-2, with TRBD2 matching 14 bases. The CDR3 consists of 19 residues. The J segment lost 2 bases and the V segment lost 2 bases, leaving 8 bases of the junction unmatched. Germline CDR1 SGHRS, CDR2 YFSETQ. DNA of the CDR3: TGCGCCAGCAGCTTCGGACTAGCGGGAGGAGGGGTAAACACCGGGGAGCTGTTTTTT. Protein sequence: CASSFGLAGGGVNTGELFF.

The chain couples TRBV7-9 to TRBJ2-7, with D tentatively TRBD1 (6 bases). The CDR3 covers 14 residues. V gave up 1 base and J gave up 2 bases, with 9 bases separating them. Germline V CDR1 and CDR2: SEHNR, FQNEAQ (reference sequence). This chain's CDR3 is CASSLEGQPYEQYF. DNA of the CDR3: TGTGCCAGCAGCTTAGAAGGACAGCCCTACGAGCAGTACTTC.